The 30 T cell receptor beta chains below come from one sample, sequenced in a study of T cell responses to AZD1222 COVID-19 vaccine. Profiling relied on immunoSEQ multiplex PCR, and the TCRdb table lists in-frame clones only, not all of them. The sample lists under 150,000 clones, 90% to 95% seen once, with about 1.9% in the top ten. Here the sequenced sample was peripheral blood, taken on day 0 of AZD1222 vaccination. Receptors were obtained from an adult in good health.

On this clone: The junction and the germline gene differ at one end; a read error may be behind it. V gene TRBV7-7 combines with J gene TRBJ2-7, with 9 positions matching TRBD1. Germline V gene data show CDR1 as SSHAT and CDR2 as FNYEAQ (reference sequence). The CDR3 spans 14 residues. The CDR3 loop reads CASSTGTGSYEQYF. The DNA of the CDR3 is TGTGCTAGCAGCACCGGGACAGGGTCCTACGAGCAGTACTTC.

This chain links TRBV7-2 with TRBJ2-2; D is undetermined. This CDR3 has 15 residues. V was trimmed by 0 bases and J by 2 bases, leaving 7 bases between them. Germline V CDR1 and CDR2: SGHTA, FQGNSA. CDR3 sequence reads: CASSLALLNTGELFF. The CDR3 DNA reads as TGTGCCAGCAGCTTAGCACTCCTAAACACCGGGGAGCTGTTTTTT.

The CDR3 loop is CASSSGGTEAFF. The CDR3 bases are TGTGCCAGCTCATCGGGTGGCACTGAAGCTTTCTTT. The chain is built from TRBV18 and TRBJ1-1; D remains unclear. The V gene lost 5 bases and the J gene lost 4 bases, with 8 bases spanning the gap. The germline gives CDR1 KGHSH, CDR2 LQKENI. The CDR3 extends over 12 amino acids. The variable domain in full, with the rest retrieved from reference TRBV18 and TRBJ1-1, is NAGVMQNPRHLVRRRGQEARLRCSPMKGHSHVYWYRQLPEEGLKFMVYLQKENIIDESGMPKERFSAEFPKEGPSILRIQQVVRGDSAAYFCASSSGGTEAFFGQGTRLTVV.

A word on this clone: This CDR3 is also generated by other DNA sequences in the sample. This chain connects TRBV6-5 to TRBJ2-3; 10 nucleotides align to TRBD2. CDR1 and CDR2 (germline): MNHEY, SVGAGI. The CDR3 covers 14 residues. V trimming: 6 bases; J trimming: 3 bases; junction bases outside the gene matches: 3. CDR3 amino acids: CASSLGLATDTQYF. CDR3 DNA: TGTGCCAGCAGCCTGGGACTAGCGACAGATACGCAGTATTTT.

The chain uses TRBV11-2 and TRBJ2-7, with 7 bases matching TRBD1. J lost 3 bases, V lost 3 bases, and 5 bases had no gene match. Germline assignment: CDR1 SGHAT and CDR2 FQNNGV. This CDR3 is 14 amino acids long. This CDR3 reads CASSLTGNFYEQYF. Here the CDR3 DNA reads TGTGCCAGCAGCTTGACAGGGAACTTCTACGAGCAGTACTTC. Based on the CDR3 plus reference TRBV11-2 and TRBJ2-7, the full variable domain is EAGVAQSPRYKIIEKRQSVAFWCNPISGHATLYWYQQILGQGPKLLIQFQNNGVVDDSQLPKDRFSAERLKGVDSTLKIQPAKLEDSAVYLCASSLTGNFYEQYFGPGTRLTVT.

V usage is TRBV7-2 and J usage is TRBJ2-7; 7 bases map to TRBD2. The CDR3 is made up of 14 amino acids. CDR1 and CDR2 from the germline V gene are SGHTA and FQGNSA. Trimming removed 5 bases from V and 2 bases from J; junction bases left unmatched: 6. CDR3 amino acids: CASSRLGGTYEQYF. The CDR3 coding sequence is TGTGCCAGCAGCCGTCTCGGGGGGACCTACGAGCAGTACTTC.

The gene calls are TRBV7-6 and TRBJ2-7; 8 nucleotides match TRBD2. Germline loops: CDR1 SGHVS, CDR2 FNYEAQ. The length of the CDR3 is 14 residues. V was clipped by 5 bases and J by 1 base; unmatched bases: 4. CDR3 protein: CASSPRGGSYEQYF. The CDR3 nucleotides read TGTGCCAGCAGCCCCCGGGGGGGTTCCTACGAGCAGTACTTC.

The chain employs TRBV11-3 and TRBJ2-7; 8 nucleotides line up with TRBD1. V shed 5 bases, J shed 0 bases, and the junction held 3 bases outside the gene matches. The germline V gene encodes CDR1 SGHNT and CDR2 YENEEA. The CDR3 spans 14 residues. CDR3 protein: CASSPGQGSYEQYF. The CDR3 DNA follows: TGTGCCAGCAGCCCAGGACAGGGCTCCTACGAGCAGTACTTC.

The chain has TRBV2 and TRBJ1-6; the match to TRBD1 covers 7 bases. V trimming: 8 bases; J trimming: 0 bases; junction bases outside the gene matches: 10. The CDR3 is made up of 17 amino acids. Germline CDR1 SNHLY, CDR2 FYNNEI. Here the CDR3 DNA reads TGTGCCAGCGGCCAGGGGGGCAGCAGCTCCTATAATTCACCCCTCCACTTT. Translation: CASGQGGSSSYNSPLHF.

The V call is TRBV14, the J call TRBJ2-5; 7 bases are shared with TRBD2. Per the germline V gene, CDR1 is SGHDN and CDR2 is FVKESK. There are 14 residues in the CDR3. J was trimmed by 5 bases and V by 4 bases; bases with no gene match: 7. The CDR3 bases are TGTGCCAGCAGCCTGAGACTAGCCGCTGAGACCCAGTACTTC. This translates into CASSLRLAAETQYF.

The CDR3 bases are TGTGCCAGCAGTTCACAGGGGAATTCACCCCTCCACTTT. Translated: CASSSQGNSPLHF. The rearrangement uses TRBV12-3 or TRBV12-4 and TRBJ1-6; 7 nucleotides line up with TRBD1. V lost 4 bases and J lost 7; bases outside the gene matches: 1. The CDR3 spans 13 residues.

The V gene is TRBV10-2, the J gene TRBJ1-5, with 8 bases identical to TRBD1. The CDR3 length is 15 residues. Germline loops: CDR1 WSHSY, CDR2 SAAADI. V was clipped by 6 bases and J by 4 bases; unmatched bases: 8. CDR3 in amino acids: CASRKKDRANQPQHF. CDR3 coding DNA: TGCGCCAGCAGAAAAAAGGACAGGGCAAATCAGCCCCAGCATTTT.

This clone was seen just once. The rearrangement uses TRBV7-3 and TRBJ1-1, with TRBD1 matching 7 bases. Per the germline V gene, CDR1 is SGHTA and CDR2 is FQGTGA. This CDR3 is 14 amino acids long. Unmatched junction bases numbered 4, after V lost 5 bases and J lost 1 base. The CDR3, as DNA: TGTGCCAGCAGCGGGGAGGGGGCGAACACTGAAGCTTTCTTT. Translated, it gives CASSGEGANTEAFF.

This clone appeared once. The chain employs TRBV7-2 and TRBJ2-7, with D possibly TRBD1 on 7 matching bases. The germline CDR1 and CDR2 sequences are SGHTA and FQGNSA. V lost 3 bases and J lost 1, with 13 bases in between. The CDR3 length is 15 residues. CDR3 sequence: CASSLAGTVSYEQYF. In DNA, the CDR3 is TGTGCCAGCAGCTTGGCGGGGACAGTATCCTACGAGCAGTACTTC.

The chain employs TRBV6-5 and TRBJ1-5; D unclear. CDR3 size: 13 residues. Germline CDR1 is MNHEY and CDR2 is SVGAGI. Trimming shortened V by 7 bases and J by 7 bases, and 14 bases separated the two germline ends. For the CDR3, the DNA is TGTGCCAGCAAAGGCGGGGTGAGCCAGCCCCAGCATTTT. Amino acids: CASKGGVSQPQHF.

The chain combines TRBV2 with TRBJ2-5, with a weak D call TRBD1 (8 bases). Trimming shortened V by 4 bases and J by 4 bases, and 16 bases separated the two germline ends. In germline, CDR1 is SNHLY, CDR2 FYNNEI. The CDR3 runs 15 residues. The CDR3 sequence is CASSGGGGQGETQYF. The DNA for the CDR3 is TGTGCCAGCAGTGGGGGGGGTGGACAGGGAGAGACCCAGTACTTC.

J is TRBJ2-7 and V is TRBV5-5; the D is unclear. V lost 7 bases and J lost 5, with 7 bases in between. This CDR3 has 10 amino acids. Germline V gene sequence: CDR1 SGHKS, CDR2 YYEKEE (reference sequence). The CDR3 here is CASGVDEQYF. CDR3 DNA: TGTGCCAGCGGGGTGGACGAGCAGTACTTC.

This clone was seen a few times. The V call is TRBV7-2, the J call TRBJ2-1; D is unresolved. The CDR3 totals 14 residues. CDR1 and CDR2 (germline): SGHTA, FQGNSA. The V end was cut by 1 base, the J end by 0 bases, with 4 bases between. The CDR3 DNA reads TGTGCCAGCAGCTTAGTTGGCTCCTACAATGAGCAGTTCTTC. Residues: CASSLVGSYNEQFF.

The chain uses TRBV6-5 and TRBJ1-5; unclear D gene. Germline-derived CDR1 and CDR2 are MNHEY and SVGAGI. V was cut by 7 bases and J by 5 bases, with 9 bases left in between. The CDR3 is made up of 12 amino acids. CDR3 amino acids: CASKFGDQPQHF. CDR3 in DNA: TGTGCCAGCAAATTTGGGGATCAGCCCCAGCATTTT.

V gene TRBV5-1 combines with J gene TRBJ1-3; a weak D match, TRBD1 (5 bases). V was cut by 2 bases and J by 0 bases, with 9 bases left in between. CDR3 length: 15 residues. CDR1 SGHRS and CDR2 YFSETQ come from the germline V gene. CDR3 region: CASSFVGASGNTIYF. For the CDR3, the DNA is TGCGCCAGCAGCTTCGTCGGGGCCTCTGGAAACACCATATATTTT.

J is TRBJ2-7 and V is TRBV5-3; 10 nucleotides match TRBD2. TRBV5-3 is an open reading frame whose function is uncertain. J was trimmed by 4 bases and V by 5 bases; bases with no gene match: 9. CDR3 length: 15 amino acids. The CDR3 DNA sequence: TGTGCCAGAAGTTTAAGCGGGGGGGTTGTATACGAGCAGTACTTC. Translated, it gives CARSLSGGVVYEQYF.

The gene calls are TRBV10-2 and TRBJ1-1; D is perhaps TRBD1 (5 bases). Trimming removed 6 bases at V and 0 bases at J, with 14 bases between. The CDR3 has 15 amino acids. Germline V gene data show CDR1 as WSHSY and CDR2 as SAAADI. DNA for the CDR3: TGCGCCAGCAGCACCCGGGGCAGGATGAACACTGAAGCTTTCTTT. It encodes CASSTRGRMNTEAFF.

The V and J genes are TRBV6-5 and TRBJ2-1; 8 bases are shared with TRBD2. The trim removed 7 bases at V and 0 bases at J, leaving 5 bases unmatched. The germline V gene encodes CDR1 MNHEY and CDR2 SVGAGI. The CDR3 extends over 15 amino acids. CDR3 nucleotides: TGTGCCAGCATGACTAGCGCAAGCTCCTACAATGAGCAGTTCTTC. It encodes CASMTSASSYNEQFF.

This chain links TRBV5-4 with TRBJ2-5, with TRBD2 as a possible D gene (6 bases). CDR1 SGHNT and CDR2 YYREEE come from the germline V gene (reference sequence). The CDR3 is 13 amino acids. Trimming left V 1 base short and J 5 bases short, with 9 bases between. CDR3 region: CASSLWGRETQYF. CDR3 nucleotide sequence: TGTGCCAGCAGCTTGTGGGGGAGGGAGACCCAGTACTTC.

This chain links TRBV18 with TRBJ2-5; 9 bases line up with TRBD2. CDR1 KGHSH and CDR2 LQKENI come from the germline V gene. The CDR3 length is 15 residues. V gave up 1 base and J gave up 5 bases; unmatched junction bases: 5. The CDR3 spells CASSPLAGDGETQYF. CDR3 in DNA: TGTGCCAGCTCACCACTAGCGGGAGACGGGGAGACCCAGTACTTC.

This clone appeared a single time. The rearrangement links TRBV6-4 to TRBJ2-6; D uncertain. V was cut by 0 bases and J by 0 bases, with 6 bases left in between. Germline CDR1 MRHNA, CDR2 SNTAGT. The CDR3 extends over 16 amino acids. The CDR3 bases are TGTGCCAGCAGTGACTCGATGTCCTCTGGGGCCAACGTCCTGACTTTC. Protein sequence: CASSDSMSSGANVLTF.

The rearrangement joins TRBV9 to TRBJ2-7, with 9 bases lining up with TRBD1. Germline V gives CDR1 SGDLS, CDR2 YYNGEE. The CDR3 has 15 amino acids. V dropped 2 bases and J dropped 6; count of bases not matched to a gene: 9. The CDR3 nucleotides are TGTGCCAGCAGCGTTTCGGGACAGGGACCGTCCGAGCAGTACTTC. This translates into CASSVSGQGPSEQYF.

V and J are TRBV7-2 and TRBJ1-2, with D unclear. The germline V gene encodes CDR1 SGHTA and CDR2 FQGNSA. The CDR3 is 16 residues long. Trimming stripped 4 bases from V and 4 bases from J, with 19 bases between. The CDR3 region has the DNA TGTGCCAGCAGCTCCCTTAAAAACTTTTCCTTCTATGGCTACACCTTC. Its protein is CASSSLKNFSFYGYTF. The complete variable domain, with remaining parts taken from reference TRBV7-2 and TRBJ1-2, reads GAGVSQSPSNKVTEKGKDVELRCDPISGHTALYWYRQSLGQGLEFLIYFQGNSAPDKSGLPSDRFSAERTGGSVSTLTIQRTQQEDSAVYLCASSSLKNFSFYGYTFGSGTRLTVV.

The chain recombines TRBV19 with TRBJ2-7, with 10 bases aligning to TRBD2. The CDR3 sequence is 14 residues long. Germline CDR1 is LNHDA and CDR2 is SQIVND (reference sequence). V lost 5 bases and J lost 6; bases outside the gene matches: 7. The CDR3 reads CASSPSGSVGEQYF. For the CDR3, the DNA is TGTGCCAGTAGTCCTAGCGGGAGTGTTGGCGAGCAGTACTTC.

This clone turned up a few times. The chain is built from TRBV29-1 and TRBJ1-2; 9 bases are a match to TRBD1. The CDR3 length is 14 residues. Trimming cost V 5 bases and J 7 bases; bases outside gene matches: 11. Germline V gene data show CDR1 as SQVTM and CDR2 as ANQGSEA. The CDR3 nucleotides are TGCAGCGTTCAACAGGGGGCGCAAGGTGGTGGCTACACCTTC. It codes for CSVQQGAQGGGYTF.